The 26 T cell receptor beta chains presented below share a single source sample, sequenced in a study of cytomegalovirus exposure and HLA in healthy donors. This PCR relied on a set of 60 Vbeta primers and 13 Jbeta primers. Sequenced by immunoSEQ multiplex PCR; TCRdb stores in-frame clones only, minus some. The sample consists of 150,000 to 200,000 clones, around 78% of them appearing once. Sequencing used PBMCs. The source of these receptors is a woman aged 25 to 39 in good health and CMV-seropositive.

The genes are TRBV28 and TRBJ1-1, with 8 bases matching TRBD1. Germline assignment: CDR1 MDHEN and CDR2 SYDVKM. Trimming took 3 bases from V and 4 from J; bases not matched to a gene: 4. The CDR3 runs to 14 residues. The CDR3 coding sequence is TGTGCCAGCAGTTTTACAGGGGGGAGCACTGAAGCTTTCTTT. This sequence encodes CASSFTGGSTEAFF. The full variable domain, with the rest looked up from reference TRBV28 and TRBJ1-1, is DVKVTQSSRYLVKRTGEKVFLECVQDMDHENMFWYRQDPGLGLRLIYFSYDVKMKEKGDIPEGYSVSREKKERFSLILESASTNQTSMYLCASSFTGGSTEAFFGQGTRLTVV.

The chain carries TRBV5-8 and TRBJ2-7; tentative D call: TRBD2 (5 bases). CDR3 length: 14 amino acids. Germline lookup yields CDR1 SGHTS and CDR2 YDEGEE. V lost 10 bases, J lost 3 bases, and 20 bases lay in between. This chain's CDR3 is CAGSTEGTVYEQYF. The CDR3 DNA follows: TGTGCCGGATCCACAGAGGGAACAGTCTACGAGCAGTACTTC.

This chain uses TRBV11-3 with TRBJ2-7, with 8 bases aligning to TRBD2. Trimming removed 5 bases from V and 5 bases from J; junction bases left unmatched: 8. The CDR3 loop spans 14 amino acids. From germline, CDR1 is SGHNT and CDR2 YENEEA. CDR3 in amino acids: CASSPRGGFHEQYF. DNA for the CDR3: TGTGCCAGCAGCCCCCGGGGGGGGTTCCACGAGCAGTACTTC. Full variable domain (rest looked up from reference TRBV11-3 and TRBJ2-7): EAGVVQSPRYKIIEKKQPVAFWCNPISGHNTLYWYLQNLGQGPELLIRYENEEAVDDSQLPKDRFSAERLKGVDSTLKIQPAELGDSAVYLCASSPRGGFHEQYFGPGTRLTVT.

This clone turned up a few times. The chain couples TRBV5-6 to TRBJ1-4; D possibly corresponds to TRBD1 (6 bases). The CDR3 loop spans 14 amino acids. In germline, CDR1 is SGHDT, CDR2 YYEEEE. V lost 3 bases, J lost 4 bases, and 10 bases lay in between. The CDR3 loop reads CASSSGASNEKLFF. The CDR3 region has the DNA TGTGCCAGCAGCTCAGGGGCTAGTAATGAAAAACTGTTTTTT.

On this clone: A junction end diverges from the germline sequence, so it may reflect a read error. V and J are TRBV7-7 and TRBJ2-2, with 9 bases fitting TRBD2. This CDR3 spans 17 amino acids. In germline, CDR1 is SSHAT, CDR2 FNYEAQ (reference sequence). The CDR3 here is CASSLEGGRANTGELFF. For the CDR3, the DNA is TGTGCTAGCAGCTTAGAAGGCGGGAGGGCGAACACCGGGGAGCTGTTTTTT.

This chain joins TRBV2 and TRBJ2-7; 10 nucleotides match TRBD1. Unmatched junction bases numbered 7, after V lost 8 bases and J lost 6 bases. The CDR3 loop spans 13 amino acids. Germline V gives CDR1 SNHLY, CDR2 FYNNEI. Here the CDR3 reads CASGRTGGPEQYF. DNA of the CDR3: TGTGCCAGCGGCAGGACAGGGGGGCCCGAGCAGTACTTC.

There are a few counts of this clone. This chain uses TRBV7-3 with TRBJ2-3; 13 bases line up with TRBD2. Unmatched junction bases numbered 8, after V lost 5 bases and J lost 6 bases. CDR1 is SGHTA, CDR2 FQGTGA, per germline. The length of the CDR3 is 16 residues. The CDR3 DNA sequence: TGTGCCAGCAGCCTTACTAGCGGGGGGGCCTCGGATACGCAGTATTTT. Amino acids: CASSLTSGGASDTQYF.

The gene calls are TRBV9 and TRBJ2-3; 9 positions match TRBD2. Germline V gene data show CDR1 as SGDLS and CDR2 as YYNGEE. The V gene end was trimmed by 0 bases and the J gene end by 6 bases; junction bases not matched to a gene: 5. The CDR3 consists of 15 residues. The CDR3 bases are TGTGCCAGCAGCGTAGATCCCCTAGCGGGGGATACGCAGTATTTT. Its protein product is CASSVDPLAGDTQYF.

The chain recombines TRBV30 with TRBJ1-4; 7 bases line up with TRBD1. J lost 1 base, V lost 1 base, and 3 bases had no gene match. Looked up from germline, CDR1 is GTSNPN and CDR2 is SVGIG (reference sequence). The CDR3 extends over 15 amino acids. The CDR3 nucleotides read TGTGCCTGGAGTGCCAGGGGGTTAACTAATGAAAAACTGTTTTTT. It is translated as CAWSARGLTNEKLFF.

V and J are TRBV27 and TRBJ2-5; 14 bases agree with TRBD2. Germline V CDR1 and CDR2: MNHEY, SMNVEV (reference sequence). This CDR3 region has 17 residues. J was trimmed by 3 bases and V by 6 bases; bases with no gene match: 9. This CDR3 reads CASSTPGLAGGKETQYF. CDR3 nucleotide sequence: TGTGCCAGCAGCACTCCAGGACTAGCGGGGGGCAAAGAGACCCAGTACTTC.

There are a few counts of this clone. The DNA for the CDR3 is TGTGCCGCGGCTAGCGGGGCCCAAGAGACCCAGTACTTC. Translation: CAAASGAQETQYF. This chain links TRBV10-3 with TRBJ2-5; 9 bases line up with TRBD2. The V gene's germline CDR1 is ENHRY and CDR2 SYGVKD. The CDR3 length is 13 residues. The junction had 5 bases not matched to a gene; V was cut back by 11 bases and J by 1 base.

The chain is built from TRBV4-1 and TRBJ2-2; tentatively, D is TRBD2 (6 bases). The length of the CDR3 is 15 residues. CDR1 and CDR2 from the germline V gene are MGHRA and YSYEKL. V lost 0 bases to trimming and J lost 5 bases, with 10 bases between them. The CDR3 DNA is TGCGCCAGCAGCCAAGAGGGGAGGAGTACCGGGGAGCTGTTTTTT. Its translation is CASSQEGRSTGELFF.

The chain joins TRBV12-5 to TRBJ2-5; D not certain. Trimming stripped 1 base from V and 4 bases from J, with 4 bases between. Looked up from germline, CDR1 is LGHNT and CDR2 is FRNRAP. The CDR3 spans 12 residues. CDR3 sequence reads: CASGLGVETQYF. The CDR3 region has the DNA TGTGCTAGTGGTTTGGGCGTAGAGACCCAGTACTTC.

The chain carries TRBV6-5 and TRBJ2-1, with D maybe TRBD2 (5 bases). Trimming removed 0 bases at V and 6 bases at J, with 9 bases between. The CDR3 sequence is 14 residues long. From germline, CDR1 is MNHEY and CDR2 SVGAGI. CDR3 DNA sequence: TGTGCCAGCAGTTACTCCGGGGTCTCCAATGAGCAGTTCTTC. This sequence encodes CASSYSGVSNEQFF.

The chain couples TRBV6-1 to TRBJ2-3, with TRBD2 as a possible D gene (5 bases). The V and J ends lost 8 bases and 0 bases respectively, with 9 bases between them. The CDR3 length is 13 residues. Looked up from germline, CDR1 is MNHNS and CDR2 is SASEGT. In DNA, the CDR3 is TGTGCCAGCGTCCGGGGAAGCACAGATACGCAGTATTTT. It is translated as CASVRGSTDTQYF.

This clone showed up just a few times. Here the CDR3 DNA reads TGCGCCAGCAGCTGGGCGGGAGGGAGCGTTTGGAATTCACCCCTCCACTTT. It is translated as CASSWAGGSVWNSPLHF. V and J are TRBV5-1 and TRBJ1-6; D is unclear. V lost 3 bases and J 7 bases, leaving 20 bases between the germline ends. Germline CDR1 and CDR2: SGHRS and YFSETQ. This CDR3 is built from 17 residues. Full variable domain (remainder filled in from reference TRBV5-1 and TRBJ1-6): KAGVTQTPRYLIKTRGQQVTLSCSPISGHRSVSWYQQTPGQGLQFLFEYFSETQRNKGNFPGRFSGRQFSNSRSEMNVSTLELGDSALYLCASSWAGGSVWNSPLHFGNGTRLTVT.

CDR3 protein: CASSPGGIGIQYF. The CDR3 DNA is TGTGCCAGTAGTCCGGGGGGGATTGGCATTCAGTACTTC. The chain is built from TRBV19 and TRBJ2-4; 8 bases are shared with TRBD2. Per germline, CDR1 LNHDA and CDR2 SQIVND (reference sequence). Trimming took 5 bases from V and 9 from J; bases not matched to a gene: 6. The CDR3 has 13 residues.

This rearrangement joins TRBV19 to TRBJ1-1; D is unresolved. The CDR3 covers 14 residues. V dropped 7 bases and J dropped 5 bases, with 17 bases sitting between them. CDR1 LNHDA and CDR2 SQIVND come from the germline V gene (reference sequence). CDR3 bases: TGTGCCAGTATGACGGGCTGGGGAGGAACTGAAGCTTTCTTT. It yields the protein CASMTGWGGTEAFF.

J is TRBJ2-7 and V is TRBV9, with TRBD2 matching 8 bases. Germline V gene lookup returns CDR1 SGDLS and CDR2 YYNGEE. The CDR3 has 15 amino acids. Trimming took 2 bases from V and 2 from J; bases not matched to a gene: 6. CDR3 residues: CASSVGGEEAYEQYF. The CDR3 DNA reads TGTGCCAGCAGCGTCGGGGGGGAGGAAGCCTACGAGCAGTACTTC.

There are a few counts of this clone. The J gene is TRBJ2-7, the V gene TRBV6-1; D gene uncertain. The V gene's germline CDR1 is MNHNS and CDR2 SASEGT. This CDR3 region has 13 residues. Between the trimmed V and J ends, which lost 4 bases and 4 bases, there was a span of 11 bases. The CDR3 bases are TGTGCCAGCAGTGCCATCGGGTGGTACGAGCAGTACTTC. Its translation: CASSAIGWYEQYF.

This sequence joins TRBV11-2 and TRBJ2-5, with 12 bases that match TRBD2. This CDR3 has 16 residues. CDR1 and CDR2 (germline): SGHAT, FQNNGV. Germline trimming cut 2 bases from V and 2 bases from J; bases unmatched to any gene: 3. The CDR3 DNA sequence: TGTGCCAGCAGCTTATGGACTAGCGGGGAACAAGAGACCCAGTACTTC. Encoded protein: CASSLWTSGEQETQYF.

The rearrangement joins TRBV9 to TRBJ2-7, with D perhaps TRBD2 (5 bases). The CDR3 totals 13 residues. In germline, CDR1 is SGDLS, CDR2 YYNGEE. V was pared by 0 bases and J by 4 bases, with 8 bases between. The CDR3 nucleotides are TGTGCCAGCAGCGTAGCCCCGGGGTACGAGCAGTACTTC. Its protein product is CASSVAPGYEQYF. Using reference TRBV9 and TRBJ2-7 for the parts outside the CDR3, the full variable domain is DSGVTQTPKHLITATGQRVTLRCSPRSGDLSVYWYQQSLDQGLQFLIQYYNGEERAKGNILERFSAQQFPDLHSELNLSSLELGDSALYFCASSVAPGYEQYFGPGTRLTVT.

This chain connects TRBV4-1 to TRBJ2-7, with 7 positions matching TRBD1. CDR3 length equals 14 residues. The ends lost 1 base at V and 3 bases at J; junction bases unmatched: 3. Germline CDR1 is MGHRA and CDR2 is YSYEKL. CDR3 in DNA: TGCGCCAGCAGCCAAGGTCCAGGGGGCTACGAGCAGTACTTC. Translated, it gives CASSQGPGGYEQYF.

The chain carries TRBV23-1 and TRBJ2-7; 9 nucleotides line up with TRBD2. TRBV23-1 is noted as an ORF with a role that remains uncertain. V gave up 3 bases and J gave up 3 bases; unmatched junction bases: 15. The CDR3 spans 18 residues. CDR3 sequence reads: CASSQLRREGRFIYEQYF. CDR3 coding DNA: TGCGCCAGCAGTCAGCTCAGGCGGGAGGGCCGGTTTATCTACGAGCAGTACTTC.

J is TRBJ1-5 and V is TRBV2; 7 bases are shared with TRBD1. The germline V gene encodes CDR1 SNHLY and CDR2 FYNNEI. CDR3 length equals 15 residues. V lost 2 bases to trimming and J lost 5 bases; unmatched junction nucleotides: 6. CDR3 sequence reads: CASSEWRDSYQPQHF. As DNA, the CDR3 is TGTGCCAGCAGTGAATGGCGGGACAGCTATCAGCCCCAGCATTTT.

This chain connects TRBV7-9 to TRBJ2-7, with TRBD1 as a possible D gene (6 bases). V lost 5 bases to trimming and J lost 6 bases, with 20 bases between them. The germline gives CDR1 SEHNR, CDR2 FQNEAQ (reference sequence). The CDR3 runs 15 residues. The CDR3 DNA sequence: TGTGCCAGCAGCCCCTCCGGGGCAGGGGTTGGCGAGCAGTACTTC. Amino acids: CASSPSGAGVGEQYF.